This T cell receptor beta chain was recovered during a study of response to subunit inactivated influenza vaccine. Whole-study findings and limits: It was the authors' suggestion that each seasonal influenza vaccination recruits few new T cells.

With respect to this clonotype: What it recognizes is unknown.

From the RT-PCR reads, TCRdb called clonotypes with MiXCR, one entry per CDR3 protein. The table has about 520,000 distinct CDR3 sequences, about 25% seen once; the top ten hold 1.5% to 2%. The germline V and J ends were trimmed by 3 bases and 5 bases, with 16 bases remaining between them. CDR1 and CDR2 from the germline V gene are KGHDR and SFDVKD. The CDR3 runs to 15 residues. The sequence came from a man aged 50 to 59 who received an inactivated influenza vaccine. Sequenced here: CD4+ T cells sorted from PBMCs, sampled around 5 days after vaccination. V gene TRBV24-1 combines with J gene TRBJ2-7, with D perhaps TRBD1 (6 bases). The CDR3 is CATSDNAGDRNEQYF. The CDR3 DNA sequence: TGTGCCACCAGTGATAACGCAGGGGATCGGAACGAGCAGTACTTC.